This passage covers 6 T cell receptor beta chains from one sample sequenced in a study of T cells in Graves' hyperthyroidism and ophthalmopathy. RNA transcripts served as the template for amplifying TCR beta CDR3 regions. First-round RT-PCR of the TCR CDR3 relied on the HTBI primer set. TCRdb processed the multiplex PCR reads anew with MiXCR; each CDR3 protein has one entry. This table holds hundreds of thousands of distinct CDR3 sequences, 35% to 45% found once. The sample taken for sequencing was blood. Receptors originate from a man between 18 and 35 years old with Graves' hyperthyroidism.

This clonotype was seen more than once but under ten times. The genes are TRBV19 and TRBJ1-1, with D unclear. Germline assignment: CDR1 LNHDA and CDR2 SQIVND (reference sequence). The CDR3 has 13 amino acids. The V and J ends lost 5 bases and 5 bases respectively, with 12 bases between them. The CDR3 DNA reads as TGTGCCAGTAGTTATGGAGCAGCGACTGAAGCTTTCTTT. This gives the protein CASSYGAATEAFF.

This clonotype has only one observation. V usage is TRBV25-1 and J usage is TRBJ1-2, with D tentatively TRBD1 (6 bases). V shed 6 bases and J shed 10 bases, with 18 bases lying between them. Per the germline V gene, CDR1 is MGHDK and CDR2 is SYGVNS. This CDR3 region has 13 residues. The chain's CDR3 is CASRGGQGLYYTF. The CDR3 nucleotides are TGTGCCAGCAGAGGGGGGCAGGGTTTGTACTACACCTTC.

The chain recombines TRBV5-1 with TRBJ2-7; weak D call: TRBD1 (8 bases). This CDR3 is built from 14 residues. Trimming removed 4 bases at V and 6 bases at J, with 17 bases between. The germline V gene encodes CDR1 SGHRS and CDR2 YFSETQ. This CDR3 is CASSIGQGGSEQYF. DNA for the CDR3: TGCGCCAGCAGCATTGGACAGGGAGGGAGCGAGCAGTACTTC.

This clonotype was seen just once. CDR3 sequence reads: CSVESGEENEKLFF. CDR3 nucleotide sequence: TGCAGCGTTGAGTCAGGGGAGGAGAACGAAAAACTGTTTTTT. The rearrangement uses TRBV29-1 and TRBJ1-4; D possibly corresponds to TRBD1 (6 bases). The germline V gene encodes CDR1 SQVTM and CDR2 ANQGSEA. The V and J ends lost 3 bases and 8 bases respectively, with 16 bases between them. This CDR3 is built from 14 residues.

Remarks on this clonotype: At one end, the junction sequence differs from germline, possibly due to a read error. CDR3 in DNA: TGCGCCAGCAGCCCAACCTATACCGACAGGTCACGGCTCTTC. Its translation: CASSPTYTDRSRLF. The J gene is TRBJ1-2, the V gene TRBV7-3; tentative D call: TRBD1 (6 bases). From germline, CDR1 is SGHTA and CDR2 FQGTGA. The CDR3 runs 14 residues.

The J gene is TRBJ1-4, the V gene TRBV11-2; 8 positions agree with TRBD1. This CDR3 has 15 amino acids. V gave up 4 bases and J gave up 8 bases; unmatched junction bases: 9. The V gene's germline CDR1 is SGHAT and CDR2 FQNNGV. CDR3 sequence (DNA): TGTGCCAGCAGCTCCTCACAGGGGGTTAACGAAAAACTGTTTTTT. This encodes CASSSSQGVNEKLFF.